The entry below gives a single T cell receptor (beta chain) sequence along with its context. Its antigen remains unidentified. The study ran its PCR with 60 Vbeta and 13 Jbeta primers. Repertoires were generated with immunoSEQ multiplex PCR, while TCRdb's copy carries only in-frame clones and drops some. This table holds 130,000 or so clones, about 86% found once. The CDR3 sequence is 14 residues long. V was trimmed by 1 base and J by 7 bases, leaving 10 bases between them. Germline CDR1 SEHNR, CDR2 FQNEAQ (reference sequence). This sample was taken from a study of cytomegalovirus exposure and HLA in healthy donors. Study-wide findings and caveats: In the analysis, some V segments, TRBV6-2 and TRBV6-3 included, were excluded as indistinguishable. TCR beta V- and J-gene trimming was later associated with a missense DCLRE1C variant. Cytomegalovirus status was reportedly diagnosed by the classifier with high specificity and sensitivity.

Sequencing was done on a sample of PBMCs. The source is a woman aged 30 to 39 in good health and CMV-seronegative. J is TRBJ1-4 and V is TRBV7-9; the D is unclear. The CDR3 sequence: CASSLGGGSEKLFF. The CDR3 nucleotides read TGTGCCAGCAGCTTAGGTGGAGGGAGTGAAAAACTGTTTTTT.